Included here is one T cell receptor (beta chain) sequence, with context. Its antigen remains unidentified. No base-level quality is on record; no much larger clone is a single base apart. Using the deep immunoSEQ assay, TCR CDR3 regions were amplified from genomic DNA by multiplex PCR. Genomic DNA extracted from each cell subset was distributed evenly over all wells of several immunoSEQ 96-well plates, and each plate served as one replicate. For sorted subsets, each replicate PCR was loaded with approximately 0.2 ug genomic DNA, equivalent to 30,000 or so T cell genomes. The purified libraries were quantified using a Qubit 3.0 fluorometer, sized with a Bioanalyzer 2100, and then quantified again using the KAPA Library Quantification kit. Every immunoSEQ 96-well plate was sequenced on a separate single-read 150-cycle Illumina NextSeq 550 flow cell. As for the original processing: The immunoSEQ output contained only junctional sequences without quality scores, so filtering could not match that applied to full-length reads. Sequences were annotated with PyIR, a Python wrapper for IgBLAST v1.9, and V/J genes and CDR3 were assigned using IMGT germline references. Reads with weak V/J assignments (E-value above 1e-6), missing CDR3, stop codons, out-of-frame junctions, or ambiguous translated residues were removed. A V3J clonotype was defined by an identical inferred V gene, J gene, and CDR3 amino acid sequence. To compute the percentage overlap between repertoires, the number of shared unique clonotypes was divided by the size of the smaller repertoire. RTK rarefaction, the Chao1 estimator, and Recon v2.1 estimates of unobserved clonotypes were used to assess repertoire richness. Generation probabilities were computed with OLGA for all TCRbeta clonotypes obtained by the gDNA method from several donors. Sourced from immuneACCESS, this table was stored by TCRdb with only in-frame sequences that have V and J called. A share of the clones is absent; for the studies checked, an unresolved V gene accounts for under half, and the remainder has no known explanation. V and J calls and clone size are as listed in that table; D and trimming were resolved from the DNA. In this sample the table shows about 2.3 million clones, over 85% of which occur a single time. Jointly, the top ten make up 0.39% of the sample.

This entry belongs to a study of shared clonotypes between healthy human individuals (dated by TCRdb to 2018 to 2020). Describing the broader study: The cohort included three men and a couple of women between 18 and 49 years of age. Leukapheresis yielded between about 0.94 and 9.5 billion PBMCs per donor. To estimate repertoire size and how much clonotypes are shared between individuals, the study performed deep sequencing of blood TCR repertoires from a handful of healthy adults. Libraries were prepared and TCR repertoires were sequenced by different laboratories using diverse techniques, in order to increase sequencing depth and limit assay-specific biases. For each donor, CD4 naive and CD4 memory were each given three plates, CD8 naive was given two plates, and CD8 memory was given one plate. What the authors observed across the whole study: Clonotypes shared by all four sorted-subset donors showed higher generation probabilities than non-shared clonotypes. Pairwise subsampling led to the expectation that sequencing depth would affect the degree of clonotype sharing among donors. The small number of donors limited the genetic and exposure-history diversity represented. When a few donors were compared, the shared fraction of clonotypes was approximately 5% for naive CD4, about 4% for naive CD8, more than 2% for memory CD4, and 0.35% to 0.4% for memory CD8. Naive subsets generally had larger estimated clonotype richness than memory subsets. Rarefaction of sorted-subset datasets indicated incomplete sequencing despite the large sequencing depth. Sampling was limited to blood, and TCR repertoires in tissue likely differ from TCR repertoires in blood.

From its cysteine to its phenylalanine, the CDR3 spans 12 amino acids. The retained sequence is limited to the CDR3, 36 bases, with the frame set at the first base. The germline V gene provides CDR1 SGHAT and CDR2 FQNNGV. Cut back by 3 bases and 8 bases, the V and J ends lie 7 bases apart. The donors were healthy, HIV-negative adults with no recently reported acute infections or vaccinations. Every donor was a Caucasian adult living in Nashville, Tennessee, USA. CD4+ T cells were enriched through magnetic negative selection, after which naive cells were positively selected on CD45RA and the remaining negative fraction served as the memory subset. After blood collection by leukapheresis, PBMCs were isolated using Ficoll-Histopaque density gradient centrifugation and then cryopreserved in the vapor phase of liquid nitrogen. Analytical flow cytometry was used to check the purity and quantity of each magnetically sorted T cell population. Genomic DNA was isolated from each sorted fraction and quantified by UV absorbance on a Nanodrop 2000c.

The TCR comes from a young man in good health. Some clones in this sample may be carry-over from other donors' samples. The sample consisted of naive CD4+ T cells from PBMCs. According to the study, the label for this sample's cell subset or site signals: CD45RA+ positively selected. In this chain, TRBV11-2 is recombined with TRBJ2-2; no D gene can be assigned with confidence. The encoded CDR3 is CASSFDTGELFF. The sequenced DNA is TGTGCCAGCAGCTTCGATACAGGGGAGCTGTTTTTT.